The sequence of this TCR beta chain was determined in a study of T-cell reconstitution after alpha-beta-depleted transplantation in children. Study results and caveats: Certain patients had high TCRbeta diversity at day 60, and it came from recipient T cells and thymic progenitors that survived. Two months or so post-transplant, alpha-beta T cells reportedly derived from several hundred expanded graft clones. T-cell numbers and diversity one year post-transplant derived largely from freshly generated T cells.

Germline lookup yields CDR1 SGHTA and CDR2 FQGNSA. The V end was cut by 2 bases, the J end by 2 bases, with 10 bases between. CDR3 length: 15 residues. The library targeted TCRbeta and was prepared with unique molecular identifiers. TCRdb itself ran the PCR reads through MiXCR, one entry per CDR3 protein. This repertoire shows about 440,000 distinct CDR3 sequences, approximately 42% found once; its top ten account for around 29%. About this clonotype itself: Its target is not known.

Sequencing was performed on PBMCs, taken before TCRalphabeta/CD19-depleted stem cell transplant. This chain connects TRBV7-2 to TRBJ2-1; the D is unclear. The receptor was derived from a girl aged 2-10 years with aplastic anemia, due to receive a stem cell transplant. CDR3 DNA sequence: TGTGCCAGCAGCTTATTTCGGCAAACCTACAATGAGCAGTTCTTC. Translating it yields CASSLFRQTYNEQFF.